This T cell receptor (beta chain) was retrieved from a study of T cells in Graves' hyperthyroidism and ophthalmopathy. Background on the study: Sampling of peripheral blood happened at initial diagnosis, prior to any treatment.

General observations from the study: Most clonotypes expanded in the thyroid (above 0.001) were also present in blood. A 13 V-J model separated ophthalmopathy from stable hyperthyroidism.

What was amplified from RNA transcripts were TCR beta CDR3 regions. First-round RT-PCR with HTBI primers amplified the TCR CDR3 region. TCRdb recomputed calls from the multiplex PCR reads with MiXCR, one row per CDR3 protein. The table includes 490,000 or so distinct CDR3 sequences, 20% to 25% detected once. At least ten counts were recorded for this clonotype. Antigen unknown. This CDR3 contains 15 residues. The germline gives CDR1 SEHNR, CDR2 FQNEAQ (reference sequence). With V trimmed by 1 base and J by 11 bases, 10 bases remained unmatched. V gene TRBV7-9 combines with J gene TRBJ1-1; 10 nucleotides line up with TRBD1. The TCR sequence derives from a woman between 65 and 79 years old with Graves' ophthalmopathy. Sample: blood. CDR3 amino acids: CASSLGQGARVRAFF. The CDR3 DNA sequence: TGTGCCAGCAGCTTAGGACAGGGGGCGCGAGTTCGGGCTTTCTTT.